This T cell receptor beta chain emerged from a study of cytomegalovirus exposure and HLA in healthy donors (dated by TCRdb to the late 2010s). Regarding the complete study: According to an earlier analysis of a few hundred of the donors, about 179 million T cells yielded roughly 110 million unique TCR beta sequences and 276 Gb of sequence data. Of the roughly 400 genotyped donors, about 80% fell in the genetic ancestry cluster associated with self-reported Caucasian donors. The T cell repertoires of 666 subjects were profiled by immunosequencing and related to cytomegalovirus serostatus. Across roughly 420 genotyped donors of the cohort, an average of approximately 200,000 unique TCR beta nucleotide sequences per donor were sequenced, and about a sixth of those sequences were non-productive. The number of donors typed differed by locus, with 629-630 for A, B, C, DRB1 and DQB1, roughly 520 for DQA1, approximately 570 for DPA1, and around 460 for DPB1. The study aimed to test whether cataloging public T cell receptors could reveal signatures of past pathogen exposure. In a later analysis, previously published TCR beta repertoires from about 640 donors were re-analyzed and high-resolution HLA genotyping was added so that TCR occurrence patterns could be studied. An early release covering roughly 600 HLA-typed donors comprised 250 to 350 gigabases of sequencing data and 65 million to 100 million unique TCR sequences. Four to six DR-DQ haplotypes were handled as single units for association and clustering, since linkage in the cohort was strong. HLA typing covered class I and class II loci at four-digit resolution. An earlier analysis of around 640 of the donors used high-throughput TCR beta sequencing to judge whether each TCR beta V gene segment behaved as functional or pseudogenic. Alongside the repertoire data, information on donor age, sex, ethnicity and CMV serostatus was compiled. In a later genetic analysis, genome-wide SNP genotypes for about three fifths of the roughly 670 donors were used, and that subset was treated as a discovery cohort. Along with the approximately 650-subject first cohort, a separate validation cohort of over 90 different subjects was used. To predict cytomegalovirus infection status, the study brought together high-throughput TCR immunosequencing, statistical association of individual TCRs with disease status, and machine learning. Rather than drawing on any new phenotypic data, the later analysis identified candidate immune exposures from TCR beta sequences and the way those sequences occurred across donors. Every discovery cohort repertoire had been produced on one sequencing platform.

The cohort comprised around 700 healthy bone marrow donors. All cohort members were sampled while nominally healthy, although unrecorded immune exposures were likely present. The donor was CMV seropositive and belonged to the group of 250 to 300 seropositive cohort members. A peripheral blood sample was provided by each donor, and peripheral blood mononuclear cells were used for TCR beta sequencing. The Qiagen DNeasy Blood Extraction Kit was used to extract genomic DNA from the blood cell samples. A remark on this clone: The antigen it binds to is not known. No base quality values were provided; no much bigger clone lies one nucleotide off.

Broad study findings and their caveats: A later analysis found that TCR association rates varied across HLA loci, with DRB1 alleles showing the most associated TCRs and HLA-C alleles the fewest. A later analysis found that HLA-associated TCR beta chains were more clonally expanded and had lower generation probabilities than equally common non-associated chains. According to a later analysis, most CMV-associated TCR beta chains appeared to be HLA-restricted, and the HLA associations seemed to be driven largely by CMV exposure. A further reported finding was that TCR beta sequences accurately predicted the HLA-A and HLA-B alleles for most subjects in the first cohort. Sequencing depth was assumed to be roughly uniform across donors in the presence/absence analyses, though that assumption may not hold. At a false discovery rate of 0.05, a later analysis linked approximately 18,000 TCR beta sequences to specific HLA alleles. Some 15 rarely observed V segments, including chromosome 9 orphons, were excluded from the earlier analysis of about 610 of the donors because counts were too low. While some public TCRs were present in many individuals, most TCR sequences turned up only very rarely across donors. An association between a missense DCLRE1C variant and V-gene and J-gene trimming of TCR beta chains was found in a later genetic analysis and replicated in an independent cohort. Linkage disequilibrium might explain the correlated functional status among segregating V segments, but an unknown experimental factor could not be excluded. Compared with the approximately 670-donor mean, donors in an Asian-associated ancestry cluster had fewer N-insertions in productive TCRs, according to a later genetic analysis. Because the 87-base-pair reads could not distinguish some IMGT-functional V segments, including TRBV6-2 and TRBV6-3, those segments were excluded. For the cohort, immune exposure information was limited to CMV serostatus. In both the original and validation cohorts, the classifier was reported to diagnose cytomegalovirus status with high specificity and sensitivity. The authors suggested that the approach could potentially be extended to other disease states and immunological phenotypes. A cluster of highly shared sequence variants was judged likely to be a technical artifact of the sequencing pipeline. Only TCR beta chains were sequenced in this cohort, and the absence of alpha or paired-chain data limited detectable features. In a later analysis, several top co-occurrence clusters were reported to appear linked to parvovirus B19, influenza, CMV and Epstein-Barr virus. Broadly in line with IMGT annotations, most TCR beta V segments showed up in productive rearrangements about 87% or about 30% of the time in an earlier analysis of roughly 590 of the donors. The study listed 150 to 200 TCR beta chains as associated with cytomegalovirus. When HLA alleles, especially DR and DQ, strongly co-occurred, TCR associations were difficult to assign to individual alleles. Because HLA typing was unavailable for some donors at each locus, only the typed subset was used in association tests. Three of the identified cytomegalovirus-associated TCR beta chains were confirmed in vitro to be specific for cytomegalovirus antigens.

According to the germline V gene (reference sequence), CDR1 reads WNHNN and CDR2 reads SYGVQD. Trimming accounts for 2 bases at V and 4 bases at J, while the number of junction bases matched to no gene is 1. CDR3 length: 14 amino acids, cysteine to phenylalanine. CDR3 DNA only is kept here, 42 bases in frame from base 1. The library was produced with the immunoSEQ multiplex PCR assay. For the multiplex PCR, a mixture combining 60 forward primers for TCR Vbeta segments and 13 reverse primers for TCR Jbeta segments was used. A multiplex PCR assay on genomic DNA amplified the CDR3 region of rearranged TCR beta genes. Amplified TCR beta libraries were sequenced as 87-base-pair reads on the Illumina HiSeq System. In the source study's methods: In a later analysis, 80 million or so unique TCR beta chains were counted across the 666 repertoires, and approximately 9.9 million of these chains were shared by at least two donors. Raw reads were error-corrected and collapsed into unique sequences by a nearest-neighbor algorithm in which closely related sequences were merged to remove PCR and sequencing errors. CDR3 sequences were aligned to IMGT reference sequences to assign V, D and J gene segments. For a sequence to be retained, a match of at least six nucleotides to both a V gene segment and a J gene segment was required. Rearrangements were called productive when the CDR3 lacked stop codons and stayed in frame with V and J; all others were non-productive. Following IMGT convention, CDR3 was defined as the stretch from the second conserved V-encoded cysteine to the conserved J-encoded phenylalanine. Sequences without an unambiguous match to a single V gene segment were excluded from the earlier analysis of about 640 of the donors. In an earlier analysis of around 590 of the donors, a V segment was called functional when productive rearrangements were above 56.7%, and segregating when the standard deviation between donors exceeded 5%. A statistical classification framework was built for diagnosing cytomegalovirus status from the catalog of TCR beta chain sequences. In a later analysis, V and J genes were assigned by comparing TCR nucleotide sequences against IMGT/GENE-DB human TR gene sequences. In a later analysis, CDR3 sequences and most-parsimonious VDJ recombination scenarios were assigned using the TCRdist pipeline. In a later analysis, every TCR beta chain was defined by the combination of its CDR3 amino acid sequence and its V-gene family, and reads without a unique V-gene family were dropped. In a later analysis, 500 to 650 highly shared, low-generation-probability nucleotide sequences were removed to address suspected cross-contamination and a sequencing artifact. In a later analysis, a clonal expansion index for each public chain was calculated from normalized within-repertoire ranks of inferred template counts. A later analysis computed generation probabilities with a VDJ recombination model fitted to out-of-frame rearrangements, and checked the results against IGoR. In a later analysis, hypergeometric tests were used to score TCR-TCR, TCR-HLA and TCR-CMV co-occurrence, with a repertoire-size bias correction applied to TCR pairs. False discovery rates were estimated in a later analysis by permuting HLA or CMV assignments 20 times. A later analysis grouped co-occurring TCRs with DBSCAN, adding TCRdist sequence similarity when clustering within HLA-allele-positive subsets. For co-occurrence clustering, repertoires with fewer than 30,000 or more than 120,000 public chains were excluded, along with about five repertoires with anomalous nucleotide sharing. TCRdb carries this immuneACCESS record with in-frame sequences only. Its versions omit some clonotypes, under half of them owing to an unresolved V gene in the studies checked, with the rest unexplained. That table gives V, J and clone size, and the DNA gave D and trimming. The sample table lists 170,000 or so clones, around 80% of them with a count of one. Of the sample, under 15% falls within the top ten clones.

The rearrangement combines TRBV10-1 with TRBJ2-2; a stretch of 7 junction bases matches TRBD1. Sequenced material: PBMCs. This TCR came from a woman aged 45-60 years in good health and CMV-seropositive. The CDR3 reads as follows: CASSETGATGELFF. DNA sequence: TGCGCCAGCAGTGAGACAGGGGCCACCGGGGAGCTGTTTTTT.